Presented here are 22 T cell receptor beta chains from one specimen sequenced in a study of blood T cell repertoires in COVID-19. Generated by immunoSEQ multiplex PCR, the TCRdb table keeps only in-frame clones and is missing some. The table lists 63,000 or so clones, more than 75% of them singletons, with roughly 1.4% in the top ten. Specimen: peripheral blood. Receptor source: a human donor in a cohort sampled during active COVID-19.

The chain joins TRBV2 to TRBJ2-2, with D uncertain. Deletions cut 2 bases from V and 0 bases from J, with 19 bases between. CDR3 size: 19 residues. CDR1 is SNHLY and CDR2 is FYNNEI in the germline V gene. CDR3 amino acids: CASSEYGILRRTNTGELFF. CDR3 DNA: TGTGCCAGCAGTGAATATGGCATTCTTCGGCGGACGAACACCGGGGAGCTGTTTTTT.

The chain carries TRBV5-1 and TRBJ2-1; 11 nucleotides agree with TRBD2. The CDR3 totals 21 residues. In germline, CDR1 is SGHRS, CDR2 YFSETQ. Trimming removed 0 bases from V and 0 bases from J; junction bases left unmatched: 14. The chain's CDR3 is CASSLGISGLAAPYSYNEQFF. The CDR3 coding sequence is TGCGCCAGCAGCTTGGGGATCTCGGGACTAGCGGCACCCTACTCCTACAATGAGCAGTTCTTC.

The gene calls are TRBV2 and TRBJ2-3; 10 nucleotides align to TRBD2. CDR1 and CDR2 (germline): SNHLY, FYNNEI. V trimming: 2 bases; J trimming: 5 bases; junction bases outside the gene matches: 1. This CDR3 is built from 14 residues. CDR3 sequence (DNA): TGTGCCAGCAGTGAATCTAGCGGGAGAGATACGCAGTATTTT. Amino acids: CASSESSGRDTQYF.

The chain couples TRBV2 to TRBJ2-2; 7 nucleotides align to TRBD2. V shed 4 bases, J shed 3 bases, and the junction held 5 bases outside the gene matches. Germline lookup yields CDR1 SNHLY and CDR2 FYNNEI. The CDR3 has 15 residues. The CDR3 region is CASSAPSGYTGELFF. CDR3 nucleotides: TGTGCCAGCAGTGCCCCTAGCGGATACACCGGGGAGCTGTTTTTT.

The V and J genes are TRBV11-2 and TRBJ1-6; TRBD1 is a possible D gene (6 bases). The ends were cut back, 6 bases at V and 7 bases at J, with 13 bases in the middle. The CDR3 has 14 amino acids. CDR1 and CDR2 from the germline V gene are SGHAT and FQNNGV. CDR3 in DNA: TGTGCCAGCAGTTCGACAGGTTTAAATTCACCCCTCCACTTT. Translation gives CASSSTGLNSPLHF. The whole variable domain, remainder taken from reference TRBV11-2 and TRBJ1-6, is EAGVAQSPRYKIIEKRQSVAFWCNPISGHATLYWYQQILGQGPKLLIQFQNNGVVDDSQLPKDRFSAERLKGVDSTLKIQPAKLEDSAVYLCASSSTGLNSPLHFGNGTRLTVT.

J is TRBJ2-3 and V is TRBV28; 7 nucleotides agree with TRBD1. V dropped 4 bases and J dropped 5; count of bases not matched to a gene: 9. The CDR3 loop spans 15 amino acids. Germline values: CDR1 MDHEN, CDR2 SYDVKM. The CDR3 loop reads CASSWQGVQGDTQYF. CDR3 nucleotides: TGTGCCAGCAGTTGGCAGGGGGTACAGGGAGATACGCAGTATTTT.

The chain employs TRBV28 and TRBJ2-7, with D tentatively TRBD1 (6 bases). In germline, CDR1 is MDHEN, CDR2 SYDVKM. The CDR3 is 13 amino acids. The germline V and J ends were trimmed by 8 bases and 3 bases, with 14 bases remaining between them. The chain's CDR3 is CASEDSFHYEQYF. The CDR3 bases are TGTGCCAGCGAGGACAGTTTTCACTACGAGCAGTACTTC.

The DNA for the CDR3 is TGTGCCATCAGTAAAACAGGGGCAGCGATTATTGGCACAGATACGCAGTATTTT. Protein sequence: CAISKTGAAIIGTDTQYF. This chain links TRBV10-3 with TRBJ2-3; 7 bases line up with TRBD1. The germline CDR1 and CDR2 sequences are ENHRY and SYGVKD. The CDR3 extends over 18 amino acids. The V segment lost 5 bases and the J segment 1 base; nucleotides outside the gene matches: 15.

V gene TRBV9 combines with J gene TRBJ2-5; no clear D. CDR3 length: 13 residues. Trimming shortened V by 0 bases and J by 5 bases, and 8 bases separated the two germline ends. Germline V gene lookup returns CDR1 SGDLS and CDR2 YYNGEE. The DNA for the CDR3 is TGTGCCAGCAGCGTAGCTAATTATGAGACCCAGTACTTC. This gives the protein CASSVANYETQYF. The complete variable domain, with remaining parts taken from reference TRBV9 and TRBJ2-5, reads DSGVTQTPKHLITATGQRVTLRCSPRSGDLSVYWYQQSLDQGLQFLIQYYNGEERAKGNILERFSAQQFPDLHSELNLSSLELGDSALYFCASSVANYETQYFGPGTRLLVL.

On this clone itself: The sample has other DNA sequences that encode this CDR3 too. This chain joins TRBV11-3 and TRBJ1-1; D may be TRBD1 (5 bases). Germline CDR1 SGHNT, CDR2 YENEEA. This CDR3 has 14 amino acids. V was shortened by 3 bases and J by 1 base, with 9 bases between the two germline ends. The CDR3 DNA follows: TGTGCCAGCAGCTTCGGAGACAGGAACACTGAAGCTTTCTTT. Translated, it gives CASSFGDRNTEAFF.

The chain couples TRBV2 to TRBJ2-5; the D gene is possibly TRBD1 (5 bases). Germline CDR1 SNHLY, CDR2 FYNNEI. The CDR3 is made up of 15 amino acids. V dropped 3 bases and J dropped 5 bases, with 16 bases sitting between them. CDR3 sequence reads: CASSDMGQGMETQYF. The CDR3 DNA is TGTGCCAGCAGTGATATGGGGCAGGGAATGGAGACCCAGTACTTC.

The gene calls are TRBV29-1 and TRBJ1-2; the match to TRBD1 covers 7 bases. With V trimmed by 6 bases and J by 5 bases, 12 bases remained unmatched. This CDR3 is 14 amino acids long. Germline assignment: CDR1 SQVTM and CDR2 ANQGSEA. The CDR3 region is CSVAGHQGDYGYTF. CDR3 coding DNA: TGCAGCGTCGCTGGACACCAGGGGGATTATGGCTACACCTTC.

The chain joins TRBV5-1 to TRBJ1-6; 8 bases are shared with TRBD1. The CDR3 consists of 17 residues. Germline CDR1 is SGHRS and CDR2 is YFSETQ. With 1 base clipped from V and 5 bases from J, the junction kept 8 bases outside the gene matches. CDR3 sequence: CASSLTDRGVDNSPLHF. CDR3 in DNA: TGCGCCAGCAGCTTGACCGACAGGGGCGTAGATAATTCACCCCTCCACTTT.

The CDR3 sequence is CASSLDATTTDTQYF. The CDR3 bases are TGTGCCAGCAGCTTAGACGCTACCACCACAGATACGCAGTATTTT. V usage is TRBV11-2 and J usage is TRBJ2-3; D is uncertain. CDR1 SGHAT and CDR2 FQNNGV come from the germline V gene. Trimming pared 0 bases from V and 2 bases from J, leaving 9 bases between. CDR3 length equals 15 residues.

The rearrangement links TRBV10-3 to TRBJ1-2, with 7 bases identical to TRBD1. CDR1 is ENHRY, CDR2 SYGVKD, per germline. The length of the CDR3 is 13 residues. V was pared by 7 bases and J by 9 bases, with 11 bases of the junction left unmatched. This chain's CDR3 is CAITGTADMSYTF. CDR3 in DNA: TGTGCCATCACCGGGACAGCAGACATGAGCTACACCTTC.

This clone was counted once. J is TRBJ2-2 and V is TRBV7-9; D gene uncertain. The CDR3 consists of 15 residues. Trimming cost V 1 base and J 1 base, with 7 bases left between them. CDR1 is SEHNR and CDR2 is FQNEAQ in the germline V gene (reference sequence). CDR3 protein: CASSLVTRNTGELFF. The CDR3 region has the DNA TGTGCCAGCAGCTTAGTCACGCGGAACACCGGGGAGCTGTTTTTT.

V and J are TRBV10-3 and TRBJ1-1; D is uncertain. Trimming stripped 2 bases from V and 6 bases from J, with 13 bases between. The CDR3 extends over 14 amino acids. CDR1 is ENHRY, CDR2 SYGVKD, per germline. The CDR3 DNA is TGTGCCATCAGTGAGGGCCGCACCCGGGCTGAAGCTTTCTTT. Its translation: CAISEGRTRAEAFF.

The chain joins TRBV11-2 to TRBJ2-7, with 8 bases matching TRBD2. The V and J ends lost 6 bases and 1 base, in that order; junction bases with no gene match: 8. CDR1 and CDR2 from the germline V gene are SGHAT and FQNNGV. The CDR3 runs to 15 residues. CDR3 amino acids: CASSRTSGNSYEQYF. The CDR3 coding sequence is TGTGCCAGCAGTCGTACTAGCGGTAATTCCTACGAGCAGTACTTC.

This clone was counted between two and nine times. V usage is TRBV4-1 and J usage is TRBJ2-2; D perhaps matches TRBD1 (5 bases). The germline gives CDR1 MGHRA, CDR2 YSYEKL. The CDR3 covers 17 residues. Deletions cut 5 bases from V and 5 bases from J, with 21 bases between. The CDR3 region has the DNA TGCGCCAGCAGCTACCCCAGGGAAGGGCGTGGAACCGGGGAGCTGTTTTTT. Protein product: CASSYPREGRGTGELFF.

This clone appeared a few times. CDR3 in DNA: TGTGCCAGCAGCTCCCTCGGGGGGCAGGAACAGCCCCAGCATTTT. Translating gives CASSSLGGQEQPQHF. V gene TRBV7-6 combines with J gene TRBJ1-5; tentatively, D is TRBD1 (6 bases). Germline V gives CDR1 SGHVS, CDR2 FNYEAQ. V was clipped by 4 bases and J by 7 bases, with 17 bases between them. The length of the CDR3 is 15 residues. Full variable domain (rest looked up from reference TRBV7-6 and TRBJ1-5): GAGVSQSPRYKVTKRGQDVALRCDPISGHVSLYWYRQALGQGPEFLTYFNYEAQQDKSGLPNDRFSAERPEGSISTLTIQRTEQRDSAMYRCASSSLGGQEQPQHFGDGTRLSIL.

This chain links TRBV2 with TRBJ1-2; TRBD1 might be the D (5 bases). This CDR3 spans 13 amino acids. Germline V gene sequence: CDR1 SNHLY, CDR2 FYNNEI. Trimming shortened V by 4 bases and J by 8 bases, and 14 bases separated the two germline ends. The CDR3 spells CASSVTGTHGYTF. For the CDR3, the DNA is TGTGCCAGCAGTGTAACAGGTACCCACGGCTACACCTTC.

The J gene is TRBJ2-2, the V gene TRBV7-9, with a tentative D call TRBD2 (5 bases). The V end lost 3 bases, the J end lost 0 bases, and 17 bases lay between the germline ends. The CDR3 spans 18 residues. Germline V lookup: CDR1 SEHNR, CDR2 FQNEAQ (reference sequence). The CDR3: CASSFGGTAVANTGELFF. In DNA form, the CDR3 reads TGTGCCAGCAGCTTCGGAGGTACGGCAGTCGCGAACACCGGGGAGCTGTTTTTT.